This T cell receptor (beta chain) was captured by sequencing in a study of patients and donors after allogeneic stem cell transplantation. This CDR3 is built from 16 residues. The V gene's germline CDR1 is SGDLS and CDR2 YYNGEE. V gave up 2 bases and J gave up 1 base, with 12 bases separating them. TCRdb used MiXCR to reprocess the RT-PCR reads, holding one entry per CDR3 protein. The sample includes 70,000 to 85,000 distinct CDR3 sequences, about a quarter of them seen just once. This sequence was found in a human donor who was either an allogeneic HSCT recipient or a stem cell or donor lymphocyte infusion donor (not recorded which). It is not recorded whose cells these are; they may come from a transplant donor. Sequencing was done on a sample of blood, either unsorted or a sorted T cell fraction (not recorded which). V and J are TRBV9 and TRBJ2-2; D is possibly TRBD1 (5 bases). In DNA form, the CDR3 reads TGTGCCAGCAGCGTCCTTCCAGACAGGAACACCGGGGAGCTGTTTTTT. Amino acid sequence: CASSVLPDRNTGELFF.